The 22 T cell receptor beta chains reported below all come from one sample, sequenced in a study of blood T cell repertoires in COVID-19 (dated by TCRdb to 2018 to 2020). Libraries were constructed by the immunoSEQ multiplex PCR assay. This immuneACCESS table, as held by TCRdb, lists in-frame sequences with V and J called but not all clones. Of the missing ones, under half trace to an unresolved V gene in checked studies; the others have no known cause. The sample table holds a few hundred thousand clones, of which approximately 83% were seen once. The ten most abundant clones make up 3.5% to 4% of the sample. The sequenced sample was PBMCs or T cells enriched from blood (not recorded which). The receptors here all came from a woman between 40 and 55 years old with acute COVID-19.

CDR3 bases: TGTGCCACCCAGGGCGCTGGAACAATGAACACTGAAGCTTTCTTT. It codes for CATQGAGTMNTEAFF. V usage is TRBV28 and J usage is TRBJ1-1, with D perhaps TRBD1 (5 bases). Germline V gene sequence: CDR1 MDHEN, CDR2 SYDVKM. With 10 bases removed from V and 0 bases from J, the gap between germline ends came to 18 bases. The CDR3 runs 15 residues.

The genes are TRBV28 and TRBJ2-3; D unclear. The germline gives CDR1 MDHEN, CDR2 SYDVKM. The CDR3 loop spans 12 amino acids. V lost 7 bases and J 0 bases, leaving 5 bases between the germline ends. The DNA of the CDR3 is TGTGCCAGCATGCAGAGCACAGATACGCAGTATTTT. It yields the protein CASMQSTDTQYF.

The chain couples TRBV7-9 to TRBJ1-2, with a weak D call TRBD1 (5 bases). CDR1 is SEHNR and CDR2 is FQNEAQ in the germline V gene (reference sequence). The CDR3 runs to 12 residues. Trimming removed 5 bases from V and 13 bases from J, with 17 bases in between. This CDR3 reads CASSGRDSQGTF. As DNA, the CDR3 is TGTGCCAGCAGCGGCCGGGACTCTCAAGGCACCTTC. Full variable domain (outside the CDR3, taken from reference TRBV7-9 and TRBJ1-2): DTGVSQNPRHKITKRGQNVTFRCDPISEHNRLYWYRQTLGQGPEFLTYFQNEAQLEKSRLLSDRFSAERPKGSFSTLEIQRTEQGDSAMYLCASSGRDSQGTFGSGTRLTVV.

The V call is TRBV9, the J call TRBJ1-1, with TRBD1 as a possible D gene (5 bases). V lost 0 bases, J lost 11 bases, and 20 bases lay in between. This CDR3 contains 15 residues. Germline values: CDR1 SGDLS, CDR2 YYNGEE. The CDR3 DNA reads TGTGCCAGCAGCGTAGCCTGGGGGGTAGTAGAAGAGGCTTTCTTT. It codes for CASSVAWGVVEEAFF.

The gene calls are TRBV18 and TRBJ2-2; TRBD1 is a possible D gene (5 bases). Trimming cost V 6 bases and J 2 bases, with 13 bases left between them. This CDR3 region has 15 residues. CDR1 KGHSH and CDR2 LQKENI come from the germline V gene. The CDR3 reads CASSGWGPNTGELFF. CDR3 sequence (DNA): TGTGCCAGCTCTGGATGGGGCCCAAACACCGGGGAGCTGTTTTTT.

The V call is TRBV10-3, the J call TRBJ2-7; TRBD1 matches at 7 bases. The length of the CDR3 is 15 residues. V trimming: 6 bases; J trimming: 0 bases; junction bases outside the gene matches: 8. Germline values: CDR1 ENHRY, CDR2 SYGVKD. This CDR3 reads CAISLTTGISYEQYF. CDR3 bases: TGTGCCATCAGCCTTACGACAGGGATCTCCTACGAGCAGTACTTC.

The chain employs TRBV2 and TRBJ1-2; no definite D call. Germline V gene data show CDR1 as SNHLY and CDR2 as FYNNEI. This CDR3 spans 13 amino acids. The V end was cut by 3 bases, the J end by 6 bases, with 11 bases between. The CDR3 DNA is TGTGCCAGCAGTGATCGAGGGAGGGATGGCTACACCTTC. It specifies CASSDRGRDGYTF.

V is TRBV18 and J is TRBJ1-4, with D unclear. V shed 6 bases and J shed 5 bases, with 13 bases lying between them. From germline, CDR1 is KGHSH and CDR2 LQKENI. The CDR3 runs to 14 residues. CDR3 nucleotide sequence: TGTGCCAGCTCGGTAGGGAGAAGAAATGAAAAACTGTTTTTT. As protein: CASSVGRRNEKLFF.

The chain carries TRBV27 and TRBJ2-7, with TRBD2 identical over 12 bases. Germline CDR1 is MNHEY and CDR2 is SMNVEV (reference sequence). With 0 bases clipped from V and 2 bases from J, the junction kept 5 bases outside the gene matches. This CDR3 has 17 amino acids. The CDR3 DNA sequence: TGTGCCAGCAGTTTATCCACTACTAGCGGGAGGCCCTACGAGCAGTACTTC. Translated: CASSLSTTSGRPYEQYF.

This clone was counted between two and nine times. The V call is TRBV20-1, the J call TRBJ2-1; TRBD2 is a possible D gene (6 bases). Per the germline V gene, CDR1 is DFQATT and CDR2 is SNEGSKA (reference sequence). CDR3 length equals 11 residues. V lost 1 base, J lost 14 bases, and 12 bases lay in between. The CDR3 DNA reads TGCAGTGCTAGAGTGGGCCGGGAGAAGTTCTTC. Encoded protein: CSARVGREKFF.

The V call is TRBV27, the J call TRBJ2-1; D is undetermined. Per germline, CDR1 MNHEY and CDR2 SMNVEV (reference sequence). This CDR3 comprises 12 residues. Between the trimmed V and J ends, which lost 0 bases and 8 bases, there was a span of 5 bases. CDR3 nucleotides: TGTGCCAGCAGTTTATCGTTCGATGAGCAGTTCTTC. Its protein product is CASSLSFDEQFF.

The sample holds a few counts of this clone. The chain employs TRBV5-1 and TRBJ2-7; a possible D gene is TRBD2 (5 bases). This CDR3 is 13 amino acids long. Trimming stripped 4 bases from V and 7 bases from J, with 15 bases between. The V gene's germline CDR1 is SGHRS and CDR2 YFSETQ. In nucleotides, the CDR3 is TGCGCCAGCAGCGTGGACTCCCCGAGGGAGCAGTACTTC. Translation gives CASSVDSPREQYF. Looking up the rest from reference TRBV5-1 and TRBJ2-7 gives the full variable domain: KAGVTQTPRYLIKTRGQQVTLSCSPISGHRSVSWYQQTPGQGLQFLFEYFSETQRNKGNFPGRFSGRQFSNSRSEMNVSTLELGDSALYLCASSVDSPREQYFGPGTRLTVT.

This clone occurred once. The rearrangement links TRBV18 to TRBJ1-1; 8 bases agree with TRBD1. V was pared by 8 bases and J by 4 bases, with 9 bases of the junction left unmatched. The CDR3 loop spans 14 amino acids. Germline assignment: CDR1 KGHSH and CDR2 LQKENI. The CDR3 DNA reads as TGTGCCAGCGGATCGACAGGGGCGACCACTGAAGCTTTCTTT. This gives the protein CASGSTGATTEAFF.

The V call is TRBV18, the J call TRBJ2-1; D is possibly TRBD2 (6 bases). CDR3 length: 16 amino acids. Germline V gene data show CDR1 as KGHSH and CDR2 as LQKENI. V was trimmed by 2 bases and J by 1 base, leaving 12 bases between them. CDR3 loop: CASSPSGARSYNEQFF. The CDR3 DNA sequence: TGTGCCAGCTCACCATCGGGAGCCAGGTCCTACAATGAGCAGTTCTTC. Full variable domain (rest looked up from reference TRBV18 and TRBJ2-1): NAGVMQNPRHLVRRRGQEARLRCSPMKGHSHVYWYRQLPEEGLKFMVYLQKENIIDESGMPKERFSAEFPKEGPSILRIQQVVRGDSAAYFCASSPSGARSYNEQFFGPGTRLTVL.

The V and J genes are TRBV19 and TRBJ1-2; D gene ambiguous. Germline V gene sequence: CDR1 LNHDA, CDR2 SQIVND (reference sequence). The ends were cut back, 5 bases at V and 3 bases at J, with 13 bases in the middle. This CDR3 is built from 14 residues. The CDR3 DNA reads as TGTGCCAGTAGTCCACCCGGGGTGCACTATGGCTACACCTTC. Protein: CASSPPGVHYGYTF.

The chain couples TRBV7-8 to TRBJ2-7; 9 bases align to TRBD2. This CDR3 has 16 residues. Germline assignment: CDR1 SGHVS and CDR2 FQNEAQ. Germline trimming cut 4 bases from V and 7 bases from J; bases unmatched to any gene: 14. The CDR3 DNA reads as TGTGCCAGCAGCTCCCCCCGAGTAGCGGGAGTGGGGGAGCAGTACTTC. As protein: CASSSPRVAGVGEQYF.

The chain uses TRBV11-3 and TRBJ2-2; TRBD2 might be the D (6 bases). Trimming left V 6 bases short and J 0 bases short, with 11 bases between. CDR3 length: 15 amino acids. Germline V gene sequence: CDR1 SGHNT, CDR2 YENEEA. DNA of the CDR3: TGTGCCAGCAGTCTTATAGCGGCGAACACCGGGGAGCTGTTTTTT. This codes for CASSLIAANTGELFF. Filled out from reference TRBV11-3 and TRBJ2-2, the complete variable domain reads EAGVVQSPRYKIIEKKQPVAFWCNPISGHNTLYWYLQNLGQGPELLIRYENEEAVDDSQLPKDRFSAERLKGVDSTLKIQPAELGDSAVYLCASSLIAANTGELFFGEGSRLTVL.

The rearrangement links TRBV28 to TRBJ1-5; TRBD1 might be the D (5 bases). The CDR3 spans 12 residues. V shed 6 bases and J shed 7 bases, with 10 bases lying between them. Germline lookup yields CDR1 MDHEN and CDR2 SYDVKM. CDR3 sequence (DNA): TGTGCCAGCAGGGGGCTTGGGCAGCCCCAGCATTTT. It codes for CASRGLGQPQHF. The whole variable domain, remainder taken from reference TRBV28 and TRBJ1-5, is DVKVTQSSRYLVKRTGEKVFLECVQDMDHENMFWYRQDPGLGLRLIYFSYDVKMKEKGDIPEGYSVSREKKERFSLILESASTNQTSMYLCASRGLGQPQHFGDGTRLSIL.

This clone appeared a single time. V and J are TRBV27 and TRBJ1-5; D unresolved. The V end lost 2 bases, the J end lost 2 bases, and 16 bases lay between the germline ends. Germline V gene sequence: CDR1 MNHEY, CDR2 SMNVEV (reference sequence). The length of the CDR3 is 17 residues. The CDR3 sequence is CASSLIFVGGGNQPQHF. The CDR3 DNA is TGTGCCAGCAGTTTAATTTTCGTCGGCGGAGGCAATCAGCCCCAGCATTTT.

This clone has a single count. The CDR3 DNA reads as TGTGCCAGCAGTTTTAGGGACAGGGCTGGGGCCAACGTCCTGACTTTC. It codes for CASSFRDRAGANVLTF. The V call is TRBV28, the J call TRBJ2-6; the match to TRBD1 covers 9 bases. The V gene's germline CDR1 is MDHEN and CDR2 SYDVKM. The CDR3 has 16 amino acids. V was pared by 3 bases and J by 2 bases, with 2 bases of the junction left unmatched.

This CDR3 reads CASNLGTGIQYF. The CDR3 DNA follows: TGTGCCAGCAACCTAGGGACAGGGATCCAGTACTTC. The rearrangement uses TRBV7-2 and TRBJ2-7, with 9 bases that match TRBD1. The ends lost 7 bases at V and 10 bases at J; junction bases unmatched: 8. CDR3 length: 12 amino acids. Per germline, CDR1 SGHTA and CDR2 FQGNSA.

DNA of the CDR3: TGTGCTAGTGGTCCCGGACAGGTTGGGAATGAAAAACTGTTTTTT. It encodes CASGPGQVGNEKLFF. The chain employs TRBV12-5 and TRBJ1-4; 7 bases match TRBD1. The trim removed 5 bases at V and 5 bases at J, leaving 8 bases unmatched. The CDR3 is 15 residues long. From germline, CDR1 is LGHNT and CDR2 FRNRAP. Supplemented by reference TRBV12-5 and TRBJ1-4, the full variable domain reads DARVTQTPRHKVTEMGQEVTMRCQPILGHNTVFWYRQTMMQGLELLAYFRNRAPLDDSGMPKDRFSAEMPDATLATLKIQPSEPRDSAVYFCASGPGQVGNEKLFFGSGTQLSVL.